This T cell receptor beta chain was identified during a study of technical replicates of blood from a few donors. The CDR3 length is 16 residues. The V and J ends lost 2 bases and 5 bases respectively, with 15 bases between them. Germline assignment: CDR1 MNHEY and CDR2 SVGAGI. Generated by immunoSEQ multiplex PCR, the TCRdb table keeps only in-frame clones and is missing some. Here the sample spans tens of thousands of clones, under 95% being singletons. The chain joins TRBV6-5 to TRBJ1-4, with D uncertain. Input material: T cells isolated from PBMCs. This TCR was sampled from a human donor in good health. CDR3 DNA sequence: TGTGCCAGCAGTTACGGGGAGGGTACCCTGAATGAAAAACTGTTTTTT. Encoded protein: CASSYGEGTLNEKLFF.